One and the same sample provided the 3 T cell receptor beta chains below, sequenced in a study of monozygotic twins with inflammatory bowel disease. With the 5' RACE reads reprocessed, TCRdb shows one record per CDR3 protein and no DNA. The ten most abundant clones cover less than 8% of a sample with 150,000 to 200,000 distinct CDR3 sequences. The source material was blood. These receptors came from a human donor with ulcerative colitis or Crohn's disease, or a healthy co-twin of an affected twin (not recorded which).

The V call is TRBV7-9, the J call TRBJ2-3. CDR3 length: 15 residues. Germline V lookup: CDR1 SEHNR, CDR2 FQNEAQ (reference sequence). CDR3 residues: CASSLVHQSTDTQYF.

This chain uses TRBV29-1 with TRBJ2-3; TCRdb outputs TRBD2, but without DNA this stays unchecked. The CDR3 is made up of 15 amino acids. Germline lookup yields CDR1 SQVTM and CDR2 ANQGSEA. The CDR3 here is CSVDRVAGSTDTQYF.

This sequence joins TRBV5-1 and TRBJ1-3; as DNA is missing, the TRBD1 call by TCRdb cannot be tested. The CDR3 extends over 16 amino acids. Per germline, CDR1 SGHRS and CDR2 YFSETQ. CDR3 loop: CASSYGQSGPGNTIYF. Supplemented by reference TRBV5-1 and TRBJ1-3, the full variable domain reads KAGVTQTPRYLIKTRGQQVTLSCSPISGHRSVSWYQQTPGQGLQFLFEYFSETQRNKGNFPGRFSGRQFSNSRSEMNVSTLELGDSALYLCASSYGQSGPGNTIYFGEGSWLTVV.